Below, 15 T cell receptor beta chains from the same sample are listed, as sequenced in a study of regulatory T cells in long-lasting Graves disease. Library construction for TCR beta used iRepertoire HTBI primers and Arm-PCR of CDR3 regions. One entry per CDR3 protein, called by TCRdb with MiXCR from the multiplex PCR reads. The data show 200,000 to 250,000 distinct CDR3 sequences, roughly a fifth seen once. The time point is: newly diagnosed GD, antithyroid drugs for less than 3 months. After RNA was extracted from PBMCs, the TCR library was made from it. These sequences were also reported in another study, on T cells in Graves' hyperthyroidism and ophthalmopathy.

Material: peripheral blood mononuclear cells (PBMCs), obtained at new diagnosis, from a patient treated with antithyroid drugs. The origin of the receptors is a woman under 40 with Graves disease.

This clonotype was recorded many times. The DNA for the CDR3 is TGTGCCAGTAGTTTCCAGGGGTCGCGAGCTTTCTTT. Translated, it gives CASSFQGSRAFF. The chain joins TRBV19 to TRBJ1-1, with D tentatively TRBD1 (6 bases). Germline V lookup: CDR1 LNHDA, CDR2 SQIVND (reference sequence). The CDR3 sequence is 12 residues long. Trimming stripped 5 bases from V and 10 bases from J, with 14 bases between.

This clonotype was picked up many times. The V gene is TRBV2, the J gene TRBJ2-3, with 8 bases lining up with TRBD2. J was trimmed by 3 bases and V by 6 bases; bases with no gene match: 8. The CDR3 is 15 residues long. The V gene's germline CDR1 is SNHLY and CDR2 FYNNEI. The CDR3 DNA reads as TGTGCCAGCAGGTCTCGGAGCGGGAGTACAGATACGCAGTATTTT. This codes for CASRSRSGSTDTQYF.

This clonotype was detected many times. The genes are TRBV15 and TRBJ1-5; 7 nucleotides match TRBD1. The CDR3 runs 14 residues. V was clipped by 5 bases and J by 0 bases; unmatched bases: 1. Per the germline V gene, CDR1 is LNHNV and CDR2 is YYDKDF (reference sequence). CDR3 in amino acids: CATSDRVSNQPQHF. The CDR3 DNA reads TGTGCCACCAGCGACAGGGTTAGCAATCAGCCCCAGCATTTT.

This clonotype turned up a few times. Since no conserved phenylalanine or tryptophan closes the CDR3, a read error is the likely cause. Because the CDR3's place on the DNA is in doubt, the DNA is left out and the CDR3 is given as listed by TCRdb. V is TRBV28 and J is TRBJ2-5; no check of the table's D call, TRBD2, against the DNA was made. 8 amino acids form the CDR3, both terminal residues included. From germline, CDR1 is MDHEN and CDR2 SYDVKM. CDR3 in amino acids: CASSSRLT.

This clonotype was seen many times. DNA for the CDR3: TGTGCCAGCAGTACCTCAACAGCTAATGAAAAACTGTTTTTT. Translation gives CASSTSTANEKLFF. The chain recombines TRBV6-1 with TRBJ1-4; no clear D. This CDR3 is 14 amino acids long. CDR1 is MNHNS and CDR2 is SASEGT in the germline V gene. V was pared by 5 bases and J by 3 bases, with 10 bases between.

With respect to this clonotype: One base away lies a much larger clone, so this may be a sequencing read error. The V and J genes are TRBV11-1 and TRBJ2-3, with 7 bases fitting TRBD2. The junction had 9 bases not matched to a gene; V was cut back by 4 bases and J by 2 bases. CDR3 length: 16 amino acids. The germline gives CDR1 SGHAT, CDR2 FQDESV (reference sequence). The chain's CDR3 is CASSSERGVPTDTQYF. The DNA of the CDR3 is TGTGCCAGCAGCTCCGAACGGGGGGTGCCCACAGATACGCAGTATTTT.

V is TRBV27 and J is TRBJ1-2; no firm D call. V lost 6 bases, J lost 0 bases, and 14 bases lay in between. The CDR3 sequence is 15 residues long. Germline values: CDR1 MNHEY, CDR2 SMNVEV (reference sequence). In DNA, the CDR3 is TGTGCCAGCAGCCCCGCAAGCTTAGCTAACTATGGCTACACCTTC. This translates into CASSPASLANYGYTF.

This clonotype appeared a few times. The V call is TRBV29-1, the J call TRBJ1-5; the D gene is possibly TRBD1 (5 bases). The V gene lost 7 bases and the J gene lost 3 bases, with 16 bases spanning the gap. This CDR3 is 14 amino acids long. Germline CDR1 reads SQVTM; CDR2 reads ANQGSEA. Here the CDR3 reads CSASYTGANQPQHF. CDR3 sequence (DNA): TGCAGCGCCTCCTACACTGGGGCCAATCAGCCCCAGCATTTT.

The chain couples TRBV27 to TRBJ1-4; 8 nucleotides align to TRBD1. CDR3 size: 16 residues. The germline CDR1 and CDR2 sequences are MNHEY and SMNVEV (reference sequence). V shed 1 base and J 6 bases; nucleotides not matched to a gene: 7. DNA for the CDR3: TGTGCCAGCAGTTTATGGCCGGGACAGGTGGATGAAAAACTGTTTTTT. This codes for CASSLWPGQVDEKLFF.

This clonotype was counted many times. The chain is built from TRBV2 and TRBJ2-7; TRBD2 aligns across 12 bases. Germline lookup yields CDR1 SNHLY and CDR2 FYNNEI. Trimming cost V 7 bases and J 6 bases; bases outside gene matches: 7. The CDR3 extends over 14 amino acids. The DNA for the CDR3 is TGTGCCAGCATGTCGAGACTAGCGGGGGTCGAGCAGTACTTC. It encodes CASMSRLAGVEQYF.

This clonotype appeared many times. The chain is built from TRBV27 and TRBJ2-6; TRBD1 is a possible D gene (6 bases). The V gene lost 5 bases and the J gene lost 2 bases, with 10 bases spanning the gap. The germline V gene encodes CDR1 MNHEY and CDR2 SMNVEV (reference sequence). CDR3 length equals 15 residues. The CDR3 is CASSNRAAGANVLTF. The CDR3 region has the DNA TGTGCCAGCAGTAACAGGGCAGCTGGGGCCAACGTCCTGACTTTC.

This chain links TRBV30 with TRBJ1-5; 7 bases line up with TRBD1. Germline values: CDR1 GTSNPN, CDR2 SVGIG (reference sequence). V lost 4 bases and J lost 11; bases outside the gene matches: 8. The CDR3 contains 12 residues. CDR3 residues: CAWKRGQGAQHF. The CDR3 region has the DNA TGTGCCTGGAAGAGGGGCCAGGGGGCCCAGCATTTT.

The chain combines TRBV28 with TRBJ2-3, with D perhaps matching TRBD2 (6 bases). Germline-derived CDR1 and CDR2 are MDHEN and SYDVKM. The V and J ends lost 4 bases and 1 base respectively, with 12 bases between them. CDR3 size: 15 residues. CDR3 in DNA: TGTGCCAGCAGTTCAGGTGGGGAGGGCACAGATACGCAGTATTTT. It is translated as CASSSGGEGTDTQYF.

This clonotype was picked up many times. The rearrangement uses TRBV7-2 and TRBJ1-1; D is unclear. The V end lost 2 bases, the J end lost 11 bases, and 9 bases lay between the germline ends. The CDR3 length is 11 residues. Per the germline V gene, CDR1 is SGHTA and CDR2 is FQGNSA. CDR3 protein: CASSLRLGAFF. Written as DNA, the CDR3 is TGTGCCAGCAGCTTAAGATTGGGGGCTTTCTTT.

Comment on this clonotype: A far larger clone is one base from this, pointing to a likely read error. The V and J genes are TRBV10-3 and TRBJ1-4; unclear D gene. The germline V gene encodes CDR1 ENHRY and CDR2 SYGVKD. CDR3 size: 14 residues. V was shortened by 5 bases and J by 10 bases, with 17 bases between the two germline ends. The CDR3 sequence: CAISFDPPPGKLFF. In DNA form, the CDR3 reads TGTGCCATCAGTTTCGACCCCCCGCCGGGAAAACTGTTTTTT.